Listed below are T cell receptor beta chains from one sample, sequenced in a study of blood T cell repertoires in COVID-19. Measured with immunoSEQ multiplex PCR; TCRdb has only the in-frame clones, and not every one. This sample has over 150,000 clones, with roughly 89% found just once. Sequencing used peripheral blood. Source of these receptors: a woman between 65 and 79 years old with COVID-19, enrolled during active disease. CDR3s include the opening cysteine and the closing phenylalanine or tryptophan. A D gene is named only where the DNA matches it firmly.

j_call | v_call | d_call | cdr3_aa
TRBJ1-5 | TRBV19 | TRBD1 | CAISANPVLADSRDRDDSNQPQHF
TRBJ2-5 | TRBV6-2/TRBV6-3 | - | CASSPRYETQYF
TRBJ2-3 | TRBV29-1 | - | CSVEGWEGTDTQYF
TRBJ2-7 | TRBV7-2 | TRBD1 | CASSPGQGREQYF
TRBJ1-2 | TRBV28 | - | CASSPPAGGRNYGYTF
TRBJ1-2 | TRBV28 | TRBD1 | CASTILGQAYGYTF
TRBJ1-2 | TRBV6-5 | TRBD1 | CASSPTGNYGYTF
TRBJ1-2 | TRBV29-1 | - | CSVFGRSGYTF
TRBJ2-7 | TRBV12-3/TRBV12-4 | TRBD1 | CASIPTGSYEQYF
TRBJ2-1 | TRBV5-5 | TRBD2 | CASTPLGSGRALEQFF
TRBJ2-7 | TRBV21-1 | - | CASSGRDSITYEQYF
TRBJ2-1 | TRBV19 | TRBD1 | CASRKGTGEHNEQFF
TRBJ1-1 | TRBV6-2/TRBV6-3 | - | CASSYSATEAFF
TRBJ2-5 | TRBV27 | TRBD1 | CASSSLRTGAGETQYF
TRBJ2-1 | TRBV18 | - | CASSREMINGRPTTGNEQFF
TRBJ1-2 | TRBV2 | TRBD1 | CASSEAAGGYGYTF
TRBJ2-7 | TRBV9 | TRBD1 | CASSVGSDRGREQYF
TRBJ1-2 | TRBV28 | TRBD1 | CASSPRDRELYGYTF
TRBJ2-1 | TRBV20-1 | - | CSASSPATRLNEQFF
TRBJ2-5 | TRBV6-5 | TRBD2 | CASHSAGVTQYF
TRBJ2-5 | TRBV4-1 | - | CASSPPPPQIETQYF
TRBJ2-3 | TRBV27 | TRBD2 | CASSLGAGGTDTQYF
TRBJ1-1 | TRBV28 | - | CASSPRGEAFF
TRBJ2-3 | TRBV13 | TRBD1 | CASSLGTGSTDTQYF
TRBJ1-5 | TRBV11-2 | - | CASSLTGSNQPQHF
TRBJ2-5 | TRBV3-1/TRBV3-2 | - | CASSQDWRQETQYF
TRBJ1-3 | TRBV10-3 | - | CATLEGQGNTIYF
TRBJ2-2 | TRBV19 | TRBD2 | CASTHFRGAGGSNTGELFF
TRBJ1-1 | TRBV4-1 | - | CASSLTLGAVAMNTEAFF
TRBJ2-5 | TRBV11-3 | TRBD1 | CASSPVAGGETQYF
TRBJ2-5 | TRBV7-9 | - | CASSLEQGGETQYF
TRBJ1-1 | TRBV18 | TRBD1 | CASSPTSGQLNTEAFF
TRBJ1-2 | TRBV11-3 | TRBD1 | CASSLRTGNYGYTF
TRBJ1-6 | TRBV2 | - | CASRKGLRSSYNSPLHF
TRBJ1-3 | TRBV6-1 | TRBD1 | CASSEAGGTGFGNTIYF
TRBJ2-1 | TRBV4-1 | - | CASSQDLGASSYNEQFF
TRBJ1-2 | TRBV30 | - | CAWSDSSFSGAGYTF
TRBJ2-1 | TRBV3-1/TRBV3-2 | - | CASSRTRSSYNEQFF
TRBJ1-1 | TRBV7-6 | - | CASSLGAGASTEAFF
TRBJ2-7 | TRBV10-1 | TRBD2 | CASSDCPSPNASGSYEQYF
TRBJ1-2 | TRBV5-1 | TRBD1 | CASSLGDRDNYGYTF
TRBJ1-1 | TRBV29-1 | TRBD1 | CSVPTGQNTEAFF
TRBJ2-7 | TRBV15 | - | CATSRVRTGSYEQYF
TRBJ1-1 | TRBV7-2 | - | CASSTGMDTEAFF
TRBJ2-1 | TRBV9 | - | CASSVATDSINEQFF
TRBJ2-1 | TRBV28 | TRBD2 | CASRIAGAVNNEQFF
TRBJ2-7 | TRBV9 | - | CASSVFPGTYEQYF
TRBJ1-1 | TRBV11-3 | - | CASRGEGTEAFF
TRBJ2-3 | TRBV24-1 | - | CATSDRGSTDTQYF
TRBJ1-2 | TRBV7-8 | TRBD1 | CASSLGGQANYGYTF
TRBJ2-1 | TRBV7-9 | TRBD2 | CASSLRGRDYNEQFF
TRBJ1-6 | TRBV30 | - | CATNPGYNSPLHF
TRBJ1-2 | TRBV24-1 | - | CATSETTSNYGYTF
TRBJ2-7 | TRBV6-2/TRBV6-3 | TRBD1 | CASSSQGANEQYF
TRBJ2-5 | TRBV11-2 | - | CASSLGRDSGQTQYF